One and the same sample provided the 11 T cell receptor beta chains below, sequenced in a study of blood T cell repertoires in COVID-19. This table comes from immunoSEQ multiplex PCR, and its TCRdb copy is limited to in-frame clones, with some not included. There are about 130,000 clones in the sample; roughly 80% occur only once, and 12% lies in the top ten. Material for sequencing was peripheral blood. Every receptor here comes from an older woman with acute or convalescent COVID-19.

This clone came up once. One junction end does not reproduce the germline sequence, and a read error may be involved. Other DNA sequences in this sample translate to the same CDR3. The V and J genes are TRBV6-5 and TRBJ1-2; TRBD1 matches at 7 bases. The CDR3 is made up of 15 amino acids. Germline V lookup: CDR1 MNHEY, CDR2 SVGAGI. CDR3 DNA sequence: TGTGCTAGCAGTCGGACAGGAAGAGCTAACTATGGCTACACCTTC. Translating gives CASSRTGRANYGYTF.

This chain's CDR3 is CASGQTGPGQVNTEAFF. The CDR3 DNA reads as TGTGCTAGTGGTCAAACCGGTCCGGGACAGGTGAACACTGAAGCTTTCTTT. V usage is TRBV12-5 and J usage is TRBJ1-1, with 8 bases lining up with TRBD1. After removal of 5 bases from V and 0 bases from J, the junction contained 11 bases not matched to a gene. CDR3 size: 17 residues. CDR1 LGHNT and CDR2 FRNRAP come from the germline V gene.

The rearrangement joins TRBV11-3 to TRBJ2-3, with 9 bases that match TRBD1. Germline trimming cut 11 bases from V and 5 bases from J; bases unmatched to any gene: 17. Germline V gene data show CDR1 as SGHNT and CDR2 as YENEEA. This CDR3 contains 16 residues. The CDR3 region is CAPAPGQGLRIDTQYF. Here the CDR3 DNA reads TGTGCCCCAGCCCCGGGACAGGGACTGAGGATAGATACGCAGTATTTT.

The V and J genes are TRBV10-3 and TRBJ1-2; 7 bases are shared with TRBD1. This CDR3 comprises 14 residues. Germline values: CDR1 ENHRY, CDR2 SYGVKD. V dropped 3 bases and J dropped 8; count of bases not matched to a gene: 9. The CDR3 nucleotides are TGTGCCATCAGTGACGGTAGGGCAGGGGGAGGCTACACCTTC. It specifies CAISDGRAGGGYTF.

The chain is built from TRBV6-5 and TRBJ2-7; D unresolved. Germline CDR1 reads MNHEY; CDR2 reads SVGAGI. The CDR3 is 11 amino acids. V was pared by 5 bases and J by 3 bases, with 5 bases between. CDR3 DNA sequence: TGTGCCAGCAGTCAGTACTACGAGCAGTACTTC. Its protein is CASSQYYEQYF.

This chain joins TRBV9 and TRBJ2-1; 8 positions agree with TRBD1. V lost 0 bases, J lost 3 bases, and 5 bases stayed unmatched. Germline V gene data show CDR1 as SGDLS and CDR2 as YYNGEE. The CDR3 consists of 16 residues. The CDR3: CASSVGIGTGYNEQFF. The CDR3 region has the DNA TGTGCCAGCAGCGTAGGAATTGGGACAGGCTACAATGAGCAGTTCTTC.

The chain uses TRBV21-1 and TRBJ2-7; the listed D gene, TRBD1, was not tested against the DNA. TRBV21-1 is flagged as a pseudogene. This CDR3 comprises 14 residues. The CDR3 coding sequence is TGTGCCAGCAGCAAAGTGGGGCGGTACTACGAGCAGTACGTC. Residues: CASSKVGRYYEQYV.

The gene calls are TRBV2 and TRBJ1-1, with 8 positions matching TRBD1. V was clipped by 8 bases and J by 7 bases; unmatched bases: 15. Germline V gene data show CDR1 as SNHLY and CDR2 as FYNNEI. This CDR3 has 15 residues. CDR3 coding DNA: TGTGCCAGCCCTGACAGGGGCGATGTTTGGGGTGAAGCTTTCTTT. Residues: CASPDRGDVWGEAFF.

The chain has TRBV20-1 and TRBJ2-5; possibly TRBD2 for D (6 bases). CDR3 size: 11 residues. Trimming left V 4 bases short and J 5 bases short, with 8 bases between. Germline V gene lookup returns CDR1 DFQATT and CDR2 SNEGSKA (reference sequence). CDR3 sequence: CSATRGETQYF. Written as DNA, the CDR3 is TGCAGTGCTACCCGGGGGGAGACCCAGTACTTC.

This sequence joins TRBV4-2 and TRBJ1-4; TRBD1 agrees at 8 bases. The CDR3 runs 17 residues. The trim removed 5 bases at V and 2 bases at J, leaving 10 bases unmatched. CDR1 and CDR2 (germline): LGHNA, YNFKEQ. CDR3 loop: CASSKTNSGGTNEKLFF. Written as DNA, the CDR3 is TGTGCCAGCAGCAAAACGAACTCAGGGGGCACTAATGAAAAACTGTTTTTT.

The chain recombines TRBV7-6 with TRBJ2-3; 8 bases are a match to TRBD2. Germline values: CDR1 SGHVS, CDR2 FNYEAQ. The V gene end was trimmed by 3 bases and the J gene end by 6 bases; junction bases not matched to a gene: 8. The CDR3 has 15 residues. The CDR3 protein is CASSFGGGLLDTQYF. The CDR3 nucleotides are TGTGCCAGCAGCTTCGGGGGGGGGCTGCTGGATACGCAGTATTTT. Complete variable domain (other parts from reference TRBV7-6 and TRBJ2-3): GAGVSQSPRYKVTKRGQDVALRCDPISGHVSLYWYRQALGQGPEFLTYFNYEAQQDKSGLPNDRFSAERPEGSISTLTIQRTEQRDSAMYRCASSFGGGLLDTQYFGPGTRLTVL.